A selection of T cell receptor beta chains follows, all from one sample in a study of low-dose radiotherapy and immunotherapy resistance in tumors. TCRdb re-called the reads through MiXCR, storing one row per CDR3 protein. The sample yields about 60,000 distinct CDR3 sequences, roughly 23% seen once. Source: PBMCs, taken after low-dose radiotherapy plus immunotherapy. Receptor source: a male donor with prostate cancer. Both conserved end residues are part of each CDR3. The D gene is left open where the match is weak. Rows may omit the clone size; those that give it use once, few, many or a size class.

cdr3_aa	cdr3_nt	v_call	j_call	d_call	cdr3_length	clone_size
CASSLLRGGSATYNEQFF	TGTGCCAGCAGTTTATTGCGCGGTGGTAGCGCCACCTACAATGAGCAGTTCTTC	TRBV12-3/TRBV12-4	TRBJ2-1	.	18	many
CASSPSDYGYTF	TGTGCCAGCTCACCGTCAGACTATGGCTACACCTTC	TRBV18	TRBJ1-2	.	12	many
CSADRTSGGARDTQYF	TGCAGTGCTGATCGGACTAGCGGGGGGGCTAGAGATACGCAGTATTTT	TRBV20-1	TRBJ2-3	TRBD2	16	many
CAISDGRSSYEQYF	TGTGCCATCAGTGATGGCAGGAGCTCCTACGAGCAGTACTTC	TRBV10-3	TRBJ2-7	.	14	many
CASSVWNSGGRSTDTQYF	TGTGCCAGCAGCGTATGGAACAGCGGGGGCCGGAGCACAGATACGCAGTATTTT	TRBV9	TRBJ2-3	TRBD2	18	.
CASSLGGTSGGSNEQFF	TGTGCCAGCAGCTTAGGCGGGACTAGCGGGGGGTCCAATGAGCAGTTCTTC	TRBV11-2	TRBJ2-1	TRBD2	17	.
CSATGQDSYEQYF	TGCAGTGCTACGGGACAAGACTCCTACGAGCAGTACTTC	TRBV20-1	TRBJ2-7	.	13	many
CASSLVAGQGYEQFF	TGTGCCAGCAGCTTAGTGGCGGGACAGGGCTATGAGCAGTTCTTC	TRBV7-2	TRBJ2-1	TRBD1	15	many
CASKDSTNTGELFF	TGTGCCAGCAAAGACAGTACGAACACCGGGGAGCTGTTTTTT	TRBV18	TRBJ2-2	.	14	.
CASSEASGSSYNEQFF	TGTGCCAGCAGTGAAGCTAGCGGGAGCTCCTACAATGAGCAGTTCTTC	TRBV6-2/TRBV6-3	TRBJ2-1	TRBD2	16	.
CSARTGLAGGFSYNEQFF	TGCAGTGCTAGGACGGGACTAGCGGGGGGTTTCTCCTACAATGAGCAGTTCTTC	TRBV20-1	TRBJ2-1	TRBD2	18	many
CASSLLASSYNEQFF	TGCGCCAGCAGCTTACTAGCAAGCTCCTACAATGAGCAGTTCTTC	TRBV5-1	TRBJ2-1	.	15	.
CASSQDVGVKNIQYF	TGTGCCAGCAGCCAAGATGTGGGCGTCAAAAACATTCAGTACTTC	TRBV3-1	TRBJ2-4	.	15	.
CASSLWSDYEQYF	TGTGCCAGCAGCTTATGGTCGGATTACGAGCAGTACTTC	TRBV7-9	TRBJ2-7	.	13	many
CASSVTGQSYNEQFF	TGTGCCAGCAGCGTGACGGGACAGTCCTACAATGAGCAGTTCTTC	TRBV7-6	TRBJ2-1	TRBD1	15	many
CASSPVEGTDTQYF	TGTGCCAGCTCACCTGTCGAGGGCACAGATACGCAGTATTTT	TRBV18	TRBJ2-3	.	14	many
CAWKNDRGAEDFF	TGTGCCTGGAAGAACGACAGGGGAGCTGAAGATTTCTTT	TRBV30	TRBJ1-1	TRBD1	13	.
CASSGGGQGASEQYF	TGTGCCAGCAGTGGCGGGGGACAGGGGGCGTCCGAGCAGTACTTC	TRBV28	TRBJ2-7	TRBD1	15	many
CASSILGGRNTQYF	TGTGCCAGTAGTATCCTGGGGGGAAGGAATACGCAGTATTTT	TRBV19	TRBJ2-3	.	14	many
CASSLSTEAFF	TGTGCCAGTAGTCTTAGCACTGAAGCTTTCTTT	TRBV19	TRBJ1-1	.	11	many
CASPSPGDYGYTF	TGTGCCTCTCCTTCTCCCGGGGACTATGGCTACACCTTC	TRBV10-3	TRBJ1-2	.	13	.
CASSWTEKETQYF	TGTGCCAGCAGCTGGACAGAGAAAGAGACCCAGTACTTC	TRBV12-3/TRBV12-4	TRBJ2-5	.	13	many
CASSPWGTSGRYEQYF	TGTGCCAGTAGTCCTTGGGGGACTAGCGGGAGGTACGAGCAGTACTTC	TRBV19	TRBJ2-7	TRBD2	16	many
CASSSAGGTKDTQYF	TGTGCCAGCAGTTCAGCGGGAGGGACCAAAGATACGCAGTATTTT	TRBV28	TRBJ2-3	TRBD2	15	many
CASSLGERTGTNYGYTF	TGCGCCAGCAGCTTGGGAGAGAGGACAGGAACTAACTATGGCTACACCTTC	TRBV5-1	TRBJ1-2	TRBD1	17	many
CASSQQGIQETQYF	TGCGCCAGCAGCCAACAGGGAATCCAAGAGACCCAGTACTTC	TRBV5-1	TRBJ2-5	.	14	many
CATSHRGKPGYTF	TGTGCCACCAGCCACAGGGGAAAACCCGGCTACACCTTC	TRBV2	TRBJ1-2	TRBD1	13	.
CASSLLQGYGELFF	TGTGCCAGCAGCTTGCTACAGGGGTACGGGGAGCTGTTTTTT	TRBV11-1	TRBJ2-2	TRBD1	14	few
CASSTASGQMEQYF	TGTGCCAGTAGTACCGCTTCGGGACAGATGGAGCAGTACTTC	TRBV19	TRBJ2-7	TRBD1	14	many
CASSPTQLGSNEQFF	TGTGCCAGCAGCCCCACCCAACTAGGGTCCAATGAGCAGTTCTTC	TRBV3-1	TRBJ2-1	.	15	.
CASTPRSGTSYEQYF	TGTGCCAGCACCCCACGGTCAGGGACGTCCTACGAGCAGTACTTC	TRBV7-2	TRBJ2-7	.	15	.
CASSVGLAGGHEDTQYF	TGTGCCAGCAGCGTAGGGCTAGCGGGAGGACATGAGGATACGCAGTATTTT	TRBV9	TRBJ2-3	TRBD2	17	many
CASSNPPNTGLAGPYNEQFF	TGTGCCAGCAGCAACCCACCCAATACTGGACTAGCGGGTCCCTACAATGAGCAGTTCTTC	TRBV21-1	TRBJ2-1	.	20	many
CASSYSGDGDTAQYF	TGTGCCAGCAGTTACTCGGGAGACGGGGATACGGCCCAGTACTTC	TRBV6-6	TRBJ2-5	.	15	many
CASSLVPGNGEKLFF	TGTGCCAGCAGCTTAGTCCCGGGTAATGGTGAAAAACTGTTTTTT	TRBV13	TRBJ1-4	.	15	many
CASSDPPGQGYNEQFF	TGTGCCAGCAGTGACCCACCGGGACAGGGCTACAATGAGCAGTTCTTC	TRBV6-1	TRBJ2-1	TRBD1	16	.
CASGGIAGTDTQYF	TGTGCCAGCGGAGGAATAGCGGGGACAGATACGCAGTATTTT	TRBV5-4	TRBJ2-3	TRBD2	14	many
CASSLTTEINQPQHF	TGTGCCAGCAGTCTGACTACAGAGATCAATCAGCCCCAGCATTTT	TRBV6-1	TRBJ1-5	.	15	many
CAWERAASTDTQYF	TGTGCCTGGGAGCGGGCAGCTAGCACAGATACGCAGTATTTT	TRBV30	TRBJ2-3	.	14	many
CASESLGLGMNTEAFF	TGTGCCAGCGAATCTCTCGGGTTGGGCATGAACACTGAAGCTTTCTTT	TRBV28	TRBJ1-1	.	16	.
CSSRTGSSYNEQFF	TGCAGCTCCCGGACAGGGAGCTCCTACAATGAGCAGTTCTTC	TRBV29-1	TRBJ2-1	TRBD1	14	.
CASSQLAGAEGDTQYF	TGTGCCAGCAGCCAGCTAGCGGGGGCGGAGGGAGATACGCAGTATTTT	TRBV3-1	TRBJ2-3	TRBD2	16	once
CASSLVRSGVGMNTEAFF	TGTGCCAGCAGCTTAGTGCGGTCGGGGGTCGGGATGAACACTGAAGCTTTCTTT	TRBV7-9	TRBJ1-1	.	18	few
CASSQSYEQYF	TGCGCCAGCAGCCAATCCTACGAGCAGTACTTC	TRBV4-1	TRBJ2-7	.	11	many
CASRLGTSGTPTYNEQFF	TGCGCCAGCAGGTTGGGGACTAGCGGAACTCCTACTTACAATGAGCAGTTCTTC	TRBV5-1	TRBJ2-1	TRBD2	18	many
CASSLSALRRSSYNSPLHF	TGTGCCAGCAGCTTATCCGCGTTACGACGAAGCTCCTATAATTCACCCCTCCACTTT	TRBV7-6	TRBJ1-6	.	19	many
CASSEAYEQYF	TGTGCCAGCAGTGAGGCCTACGAGCAGTACTTC	TRBV2	TRBJ2-7	.	11	many